A single sample gave rise to the 19 T cell receptor beta chains below, sequenced in a study of post-analysis software for immune sequencing data. Findings and limits, study-wide: Compared with controls, patients had more of roughly five TRBV segments, including TRBV5-6, TRBV5-1 and TRBV20-1.

These receptors' targets are unknown. Unique molecular identifiers were built into the TCR beta cDNA libraries. TCRdb processed the PCR reads anew with MiXCR; each CDR3 protein has one entry. The top ten clones hold roughly 1.7% of a sample with hundreds of thousands of distinct CDR3 sequences, 44% of them seen once. Input material: blood. These receptors all come from a girl aged 10 to 17 with multiple sclerosis.

A few counts support this clonotype. The V and J genes are TRBV7-2 and TRBJ2-5, with D perhaps matching TRBD2 (7 bases). CDR3 length equals 14 residues. The V end lost 1 base, the J end lost 5 bases, and 11 bases lay between the germline ends. Germline CDR1 and CDR2: SGHTA and FQGNSA. CDR3 nucleotide sequence: TGTGCCAGCAGCTTAGGGGGGGGGCGGGAGACCCAGTACTTC. Translating it yields CASSLGGGRETQYF. The complete variable domain, with remaining parts taken from reference TRBV7-2 and TRBJ2-5, reads GAGVSQSPSNKVTEKGKDVELRCDPISGHTALYWYRQSLGQGLEFLIYFQGNSAPDKSGLPSDRFSAERTGGSVSTLTIQRTQQEDSAVYLCASSLGGGRETQYFGPGTRLLVL.

This clonotype was counted at least ten times. The J gene is TRBJ2-7, the V gene TRBV7-2; D uncertain. V lost 1 base, J lost 0 bases, and 7 bases lay in between. The CDR3 is made up of 14 amino acids. The germline gives CDR1 SGHTA, CDR2 FQGNSA. CDR3 bases: TGTGCCAGCAGCTTAGGACGGAGCTCCTACGAGCAGTACTTC. Protein sequence: CASSLGRSSYEQYF.

This clonotype was seen at least ten times. This sequence joins TRBV7-2 and TRBJ2-7; no clear D gene. Germline lookup yields CDR1 SGHTA and CDR2 FQGNSA. There are 13 residues in the CDR3. Trimming removed 1 base from V and 3 bases from J, with 7 bases in between. Here the CDR3 reads CASSLDSLYEQYF. The CDR3 DNA reads TGTGCCAGCAGCTTAGACAGCCTCTACGAGCAGTACTTC.

CDR3 in amino acids: CSARQSGWSTEAFF. CDR3 sequence (DNA): TGCAGTGCGAGGCAGTCTGGGTGGAGCACTGAAGCTTTCTTT. V gene TRBV20-1 combines with J gene TRBJ1-1; no firm D call. CDR3 size: 14 residues. Trimming removed 6 bases at V and 4 bases at J, with 18 bases between. CDR1 and CDR2 from the germline V gene are DFQATT and SNEGSKA (reference sequence).

This clonotype turned up a few times. The V and J genes are TRBV12-3 or TRBV12-4 and TRBJ2-5; 7 bases are a match to TRBD1. Trimming removed 8 bases from V and 2 bases from J; junction bases left unmatched: 8. This CDR3 is built from 14 residues. In nucleotides, the CDR3 is TGTGCCAGCTCTGACAGGGCGAGACAAGAGACCCAGTACTTC. Protein sequence: CASSDRARQETQYF.

This clonotype was picked up a small number of times. The rearrangement links TRBV3-1 to TRBJ2-4; tentative D call: TRBD2 (6 bases). The CDR3 consists of 15 residues. V lost 3 bases and J 9 bases, leaving 18 bases between the germline ends. CDR1 LGHDT and CDR2 YNNKEL come from the germline V gene (reference sequence). As DNA, the CDR3 is TGTGCCAGCAGCCAGGGACTCTCAGCCGGATCCATTCAGTACTTC. Translated, it gives CASSQGLSAGSIQYF.

J is TRBJ1-2 and V is TRBV5-1; 7 bases match TRBD1. The CDR3 extends over 14 amino acids. J lost 5 bases, V lost 1 base, and 5 bases had no gene match. Per the germline V gene, CDR1 is SGHRS and CDR2 is YFSETQ. DNA of the CDR3: TGCGCCAGCAGCTTGTCCGGGACAGAGTATGGCTACACCTTC. Translating gives CASSLSGTEYGYTF.

This clonotype was counted only a few times. The J gene is TRBJ1-1, the V gene TRBV9; D remains ambiguous. The germline V and J ends were trimmed by 0 bases and 4 bases, with 7 bases remaining between them. Germline V CDR1 and CDR2: SGDLS, YYNGEE. This CDR3 comprises 13 residues. The CDR3 bases are TGTGCCAGCAGCGTAGCGGGATCCACTGAAGCTTTCTTT. Amino acids: CASSVAGSTEAFF. The variable domain in full, completed from reference TRBV9 and TRBJ1-1, reads DSGVTQTPKHLITATGQRVTLRCSPRSGDLSVYWYQQSLDQGLQFLIQYYNGEERAKGNILERFSAQQFPDLHSELNLSSLELGDSALYFCASSVAGSTEAFFGQGTRLTVV.

This sequence joins TRBV10-3 and TRBJ2-3, with 10 bases matching TRBD2. The CDR3 is made up of 14 amino acids. Germline CDR1 ENHRY, CDR2 SYGVKD. After removal of 5 bases from V and 3 bases from J, the junction contained 2 bases not matched to a gene. The CDR3 here is CAISQLAGTDTQYF. Here the CDR3 DNA reads TGTGCCATCAGTCAACTAGCGGGAACAGATACGCAGTATTTT.

The chain combines TRBV5-1 with TRBJ2-1, with no clear D. CDR1 is SGHRS, CDR2 YFSETQ, per germline. The CDR3 covers 15 residues. V lost 0 bases and J 3 bases, leaving 10 bases between the germline ends. CDR3 loop: CASSLAAGDYNEQFF. The CDR3 region has the DNA TGCGCCAGCAGCTTGGCGGCAGGAGACTACAATGAGCAGTTCTTC.

The CDR3 here is CSVDLATEAFF. CDR3 bases: TGCAGCGTTGATCTAGCGACTGAAGCTTTCTTT. The chain couples TRBV29-1 to TRBJ1-1; no definite D call. Per germline, CDR1 SQVTM and CDR2 ANQGSEA. V gave up 3 bases and J gave up 5 bases, with 7 bases separating them. The CDR3 runs to 11 residues.

The chain combines TRBV28 with TRBJ2-1; TRBD2 matches at 7 bases. Germline CDR1 is MDHEN and CDR2 is SYDVKM. The CDR3 consists of 14 residues. J gave up 2 bases and V 2 bases, and 0 bases lay outside the gene matches. The CDR3 protein is CASSLLAAYNEQFF. The CDR3 nucleotides are TGTGCCAGCAGTTTACTAGCGGCCTACAATGAGCAGTTCTTC. Full variable domain (remainder filled in from reference TRBV28 and TRBJ2-1): DVKVTQSSRYLVKRTGEKVFLECVQDMDHENMFWYRQDPGLGLRLIYFSYDVKMKEKGDIPEGYSVSREKKERFSLILESASTNQTSMYLCASSLLAAYNEQFFGPGTRLTVL.

The sample holds a few counts of this clonotype. The J gene is TRBJ2-1, the V gene TRBV29-1, with D perhaps matching TRBD2 (5 bases). Trimming stripped 4 bases from V and 0 bases from J, with 10 bases between. Germline V gene sequence: CDR1 SQVTM, CDR2 ANQGSEA. The CDR3 runs 14 residues. This CDR3 reads CSVGAGSSYNEQFF. DNA of the CDR3: TGCAGCGTTGGGGCGGGTAGCTCCTACAATGAGCAGTTCTTC.

J is TRBJ2-3 and V is TRBV5-1; 7 positions agree with TRBD2. The germline gives CDR1 SGHRS, CDR2 YFSETQ. The CDR3 totals 14 residues. Trimming took 4 bases from V and 6 from J; bases not matched to a gene: 8. CDR3 nucleotides: TGCGCCAGCAGCCGTCAGCGGGAACCCGATACGCAGTATTTT. This sequence encodes CASSRQREPDTQYF.

This clonotype was recorded a few times. V is TRBV5-1 and J is TRBJ2-5; 7 bases match TRBD1. The closer fit of TRBJ2-7 to the DNA end suggests the J call may be wrong. In germline, CDR1 is SGHRS, CDR2 YFSETQ. The CDR3 loop spans 14 amino acids. CDR3 nucleotide sequence: TGCGCCAGCAGCGCCGGGACAGACCCTTACGAGCAGTACTTC. This sequence encodes CASSAGTDPYEQYF.

This clonotype has more than one count but fewer than ten. This chain links TRBV10-3 with TRBJ2-7; TRBD2 might be the D (6 bases). This CDR3 comprises 14 residues. Trimming took off 3 bases at V and 7 bases at J, with 16 bases between the two ends. Germline loops: CDR1 ENHRY, CDR2 SYGVKD. This chain's CDR3 is CAISDGTSTKEQYF. The CDR3 DNA follows: TGTGCCATCAGTGACGGGACTTCGACTAAAGAGCAGTACTTC.

This clonotype was counted a few times. The V gene is TRBV30, the J gene TRBJ2-3; D call uncertain. This CDR3 is built from 13 residues. The germline V gene has CDR1 GTSNPN and CDR2 SVGIG (reference sequence). With 2 bases removed from V and 0 bases from J, the gap between germline ends came to 6 bases. The CDR3 region has the DNA TGTGCCTGGAGTCCGACCAGCACAGATACGCAGTATTTT. It translates to CAWSPTSTDTQYF.

The chain combines TRBV12-3 or TRBV12-4 with TRBJ2-7, with no clear D. Deletions cut 6 bases from V and 0 bases from J, with 18 bases between. This CDR3 comprises 16 residues. DNA for the CDR3: TGTGCCAGCAGCCCCCGGGTAGGACGCAGCTCCTACGAGCAGTACTTC. Protein sequence: CASSPRVGRSSYEQYF.

The V gene is TRBV7-7, the J gene TRBJ2-5, with D maybe TRBD2 (5 bases). The J call is uncertain, as TRBJ2-7 better fits the DNA end. The CDR3 consists of 13 residues. Germline V CDR1 and CDR2: SSHAT, FNYEAQ (reference sequence). CDR3 in amino acids: CASSGREGGEQYF. The CDR3 DNA reads TGTGCCAGCAGCGGACGAGAGGGCGGCGAGCAGTACTTC.